This is a list of T cell receptor beta chains from one sample in a study of blood T cell repertoires in COVID-19. Only in-frame clones appear in the TCRdb table, and some are missing; sequencing was by immunoSEQ multiplex PCR. The sample carries 150,000 to 200,000 clones, roughly 90% recorded once. Sequencing used peripheral blood. The receptors originated from a man aged 50-60 years with acute or convalescent COVID-19. CDR3s include the opening cysteine and the closing phenylalanine or tryptophan. Each record gives: CDR3 protein, CDR3 DNA, clone size, J gene, D gene, V gene. The D gene is left open where the match is weak. Not every row has a clone size; where given, it reads once, few, many or a size class.

CDR3 protein: CASSQALDRPNEKLFF
CDR3 DNA: TGTGCCAGCAGCCAAGCCCTGGACAGGCCAAATGAAAAACTGTTTTTT
clone size: many
J gene: TRBJ1-4
D gene: TRBD1
V gene: TRBV3-1/TRBV3-2

CDR3 protein: CASSLTVNYGYTF
CDR3 DNA: TGTGCCAGCAGCCTGACAGTTAACTATGGCTACACCTTC
clone size: -
J gene: TRBJ1-2
D gene: -
V gene: TRBV5-5

CDR3 protein: CASSCRDRGCHTIYF
CDR3 DNA: TGTGCCAGCAGTTGCCGGGACAGGGGTTGTCACACCATATATTTT
clone size: -
J gene: TRBJ1-3
D gene: TRBD1
V gene: TRBV28

CDR3 protein: CASNQGESYTEAFF
CDR3 DNA: TGTGCCAGCAACCAGGGGGAAAGCTACACTGAAGCTTTCTTT
clone size: -
J gene: TRBJ1-1
D gene: TRBD1
V gene: TRBV7-9

CDR3 protein: CASSLDSAGNTGELFF
CDR3 DNA: TGTGCCAGCAGCTTAGATTCGGCAGGGAACACCGGGGAGCTGTTTTTT
clone size: -
J gene: TRBJ2-2
D gene: -
V gene: TRBV7-8

CDR3 protein: CASSWGVNTEAFF
CDR3 DNA: TGTGCCAGCAGCTGGGGGGTGAACACTGAAGCTTTCTTT
clone size: -
J gene: TRBJ1-1
D gene: -
V gene: TRBV11-3

CDR3 protein: CAMGSGDGETQYF
CDR3 DNA: TGTGCCATGGGTTCGGGGGACGGGGAGACCCAGTACTTC
clone size: -
J gene: TRBJ2-5
D gene: -
V gene: TRBV10-3

CDR3 protein: CASSQDGLAGGYEQYF
CDR3 DNA: TGTGCCAGCAGCCAAGATGGGCTAGCGGGGGGCTACGAGCAGTACTTC
clone size: -
J gene: TRBJ2-7
D gene: TRBD2
V gene: TRBV4-2

CDR3 protein: CASRASGSYEQYF
CDR3 DNA: TGTGCCAGCAGGGCTAGCGGTTCCTACGAGCAGTACTTC
clone size: -
J gene: TRBJ2-7
D gene: TRBD2
V gene: TRBV28

CDR3 protein: CASSQREGSYNEQFF
CDR3 DNA: TGTGCCAGCAGCCAGAGGGAGGGATCCTACAATGAGCAGTTCTTC
clone size: -
J gene: TRBJ2-1
D gene: TRBD2
V gene: TRBV7-2

CDR3 protein: CASSTDSVYNEQFF
CDR3 DNA: TGTGCCAGCTCTACAGACAGTGTCTACAATGAGCAGTTCTTC
clone size: -
J gene: TRBJ2-1
D gene: -
V gene: TRBV18